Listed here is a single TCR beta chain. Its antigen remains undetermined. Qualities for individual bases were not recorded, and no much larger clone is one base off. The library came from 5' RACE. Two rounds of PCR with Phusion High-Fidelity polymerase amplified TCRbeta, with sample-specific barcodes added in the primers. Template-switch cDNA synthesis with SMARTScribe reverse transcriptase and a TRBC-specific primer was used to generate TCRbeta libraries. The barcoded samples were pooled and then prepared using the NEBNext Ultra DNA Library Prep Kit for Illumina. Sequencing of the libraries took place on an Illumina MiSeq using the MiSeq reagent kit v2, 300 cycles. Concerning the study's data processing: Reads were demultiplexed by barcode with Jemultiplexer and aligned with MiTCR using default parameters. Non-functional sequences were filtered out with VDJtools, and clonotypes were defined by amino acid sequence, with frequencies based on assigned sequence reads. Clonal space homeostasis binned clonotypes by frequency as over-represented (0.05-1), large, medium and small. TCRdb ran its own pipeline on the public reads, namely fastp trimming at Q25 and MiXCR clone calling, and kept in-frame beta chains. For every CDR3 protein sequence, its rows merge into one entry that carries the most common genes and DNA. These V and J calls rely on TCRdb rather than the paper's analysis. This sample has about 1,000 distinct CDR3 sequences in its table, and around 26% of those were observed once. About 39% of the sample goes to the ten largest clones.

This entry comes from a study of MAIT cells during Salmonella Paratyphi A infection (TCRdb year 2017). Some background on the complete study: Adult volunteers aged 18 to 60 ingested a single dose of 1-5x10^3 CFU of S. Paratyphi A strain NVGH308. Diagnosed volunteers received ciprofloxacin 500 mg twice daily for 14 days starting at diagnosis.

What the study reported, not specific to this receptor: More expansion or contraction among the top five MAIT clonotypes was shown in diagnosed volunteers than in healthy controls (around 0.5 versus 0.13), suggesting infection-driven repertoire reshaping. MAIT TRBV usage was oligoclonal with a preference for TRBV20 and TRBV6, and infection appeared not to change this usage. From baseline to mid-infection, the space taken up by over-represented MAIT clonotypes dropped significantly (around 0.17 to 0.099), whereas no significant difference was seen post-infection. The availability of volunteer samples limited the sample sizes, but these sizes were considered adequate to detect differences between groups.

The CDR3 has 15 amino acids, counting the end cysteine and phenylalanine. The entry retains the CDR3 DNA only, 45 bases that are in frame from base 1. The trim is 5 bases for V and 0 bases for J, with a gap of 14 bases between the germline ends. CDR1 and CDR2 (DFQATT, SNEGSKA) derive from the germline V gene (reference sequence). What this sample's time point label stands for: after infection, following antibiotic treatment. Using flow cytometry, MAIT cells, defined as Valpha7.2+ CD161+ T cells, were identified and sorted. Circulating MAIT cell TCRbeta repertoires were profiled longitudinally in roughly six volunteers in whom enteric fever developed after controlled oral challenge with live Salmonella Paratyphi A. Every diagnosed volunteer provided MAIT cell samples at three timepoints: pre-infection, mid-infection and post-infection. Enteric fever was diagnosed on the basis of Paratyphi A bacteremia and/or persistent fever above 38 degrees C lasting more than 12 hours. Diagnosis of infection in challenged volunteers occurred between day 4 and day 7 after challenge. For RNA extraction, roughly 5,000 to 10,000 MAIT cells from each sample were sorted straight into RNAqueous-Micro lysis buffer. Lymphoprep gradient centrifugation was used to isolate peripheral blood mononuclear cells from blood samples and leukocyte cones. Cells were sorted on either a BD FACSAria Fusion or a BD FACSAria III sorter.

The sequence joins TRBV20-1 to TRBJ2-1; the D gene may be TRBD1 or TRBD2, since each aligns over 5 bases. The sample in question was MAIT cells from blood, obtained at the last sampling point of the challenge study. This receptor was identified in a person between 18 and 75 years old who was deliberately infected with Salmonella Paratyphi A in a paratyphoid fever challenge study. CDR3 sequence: CSAVRGESSYNEQFF. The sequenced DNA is TGCAGTGCTGTCCGAGGGGAGAGCTCCTACAATGAGCAGTTCTTC.